Included here is one T cell receptor beta chain sequence, with context. The table came from immunoSEQ multiplex PCR; TCRdb's copy has only in-frame clones and leaves some out. This sample carries 110,000 to 150,000 clones, approximately 80% of them seen once, and the ten largest clones take just under 2%. The sample belongs to a study of blood T cell repertoires in COVID-19. At the level of the study: Whether acute or convalescent, the COVID-19 samples came from the United States, Italy and Spain. In each case, the material was cDNA or gDNA derived from T cells, B-cell-depleted T cells, or PBMCs.

Sequencing was carried out using peripheral blood. The clonotype comes from an older woman with acute or convalescent COVID-19.

Here the CDR3 reads CASSLGQGLSYEQYF. The CDR3 DNA is TGCGCCAGCAGCTTGGGACAGGGGCTCTCCTACGAGCAGTACTTC. This sequence joins TRBV5-1 and TRBJ2-7; 8 bases line up with TRBD1. V lost 0 bases and J lost 0; bases outside the gene matches: 2. The germline gives CDR1 SGHRS, CDR2 YFSETQ. The CDR3 is 15 residues long. The full variable domain, its missing parts supplied by reference TRBV5-1 and TRBJ2-7, is KAGVTQTPRYLIKTRGQQVTLSCSPISGHRSVSWYQQTPGQGLQFLFEYFSETQRNKGNFPGRFSGRQFSNSRSEMNVSTLELGDSALYLCASSLGQGLSYEQYFGPGTRLTVT.